Each of the 23 T cell receptor beta chains below was sequenced from the same sample in a study of blood T cell repertoires in COVID-19 (dated by TCRdb to 2020 to 2021). Libraries were prepared through the immunoSEQ multiplex PCR assay. Here the immuneACCESS table is served through TCRdb, limited to in-frame sequences with V and J called. Missing clones are a known gap in these copies; in checked studies unresolved V genes cover under half, and the rest lacks a known reason. The table for this sample lists 200,000 to 250,000 clones; roughly nine tenths of them were counted only once. The ten largest clones capture approximately 3.1% of the sample. Source material: PBMCs or T cells enriched from blood (not recorded which). Receptors originate from a woman in her fifties or sixties in a cohort exposed to, infected with or recovered from COVID-19 (not recorded which).

This rearrangement joins TRBV28 to TRBJ2-3; no clear D. Per the germline V gene, CDR1 is MDHEN and CDR2 is SYDVKM. The CDR3 spans 15 residues. Deletions cut 5 bases from V and 2 bases from J, with 14 bases between. The CDR3 sequence: CASSPPLLVTDTQYF. The CDR3 region has the DNA TGTGCCAGCAGTCCCCCGCTCCTAGTCACAGATACGCAGTATTTT.

The chain employs TRBV3-1 (or the pseudogene TRBV3-2) and TRBJ1-4, with 7 bases lining up with TRBD1. V gave up 5 bases and J gave up 7 bases; unmatched junction bases: 4. The CDR3 consists of 13 residues. CDR1 and CDR2 (germline): LGHDT, YNNKEL (reference sequence). Here the CDR3 DNA reads TGTGCCAGCAGCAGACAGGGTCTTGAAAAACTGTTTTTT. This sequence encodes CASSRQGLEKLFF.

This clone was seen only a few times. The chain combines TRBV7-3 with TRBJ2-5; 9 positions agree with TRBD2. Germline values: CDR1 SGHTA, CDR2 FQGTGA. J gave up 2 bases and V 4 bases, and 2 bases lay outside the gene matches. This CDR3 has 14 amino acids. In DNA, the CDR3 is TGTGCCAGCAGCTCCGGACTAGCGCAAGAGACCCAGTACTTC. The encoded protein is CASSSGLAQETQYF.

This chain uses TRBV6-5 with TRBJ1-2, with 12 bases identical to TRBD1. From germline, CDR1 is MNHEY and CDR2 SVGAGI. The CDR3 sequence is 13 residues long. With 9 bases clipped from V and 6 bases from J, the junction kept 5 bases outside the gene matches. The CDR3 DNA follows: TGTGCCAGTTCCGGGACAGGGGGCGATGGCTACACCTTC. Translation: CASSGTGGDGYTF.

V is TRBV18 and J is TRBJ2-3, with 7 bases lining up with TRBD2. V dropped 6 bases and J dropped 5; count of bases not matched to a gene: 5. From germline, CDR1 is KGHSH and CDR2 LQKENI. CDR3 length equals 13 residues. The CDR3 here is CASSPGGIDTQYF. Written as DNA, the CDR3 is TGTGCCAGCTCCCCGGGGGGAATAGATACGCAGTATTTT.

This sequence joins TRBV25-1 and TRBJ1-1; 8 nucleotides match TRBD1. The CDR3 length is 14 residues. Trimming took 2 bases from V and 4 from J; bases not matched to a gene: 3. Germline CDR1 MGHDK, CDR2 SYGVNS. The CDR3 sequence: CASSERQGITEAFF. The CDR3 DNA reads TGTGCCAGCAGTGAAAGACAGGGGATCACTGAAGCTTTCTTT.

The chain has TRBV4-2 and TRBJ1-3; no definite D call. Trimming shortened V by 1 base and J by 0 bases, and 7 bases separated the two germline ends. This CDR3 contains 15 residues. Germline V gives CDR1 LGHNA, CDR2 YNFKEQ. This CDR3 reads CASSQVEASGNTIYF. CDR3 sequence (DNA): TGTGCCAGCAGCCAAGTCGAAGCCTCTGGAAACACCATATATTTT.

The chain recombines TRBV7-9 with TRBJ1-2; the D gene is possibly TRBD1 (5 bases). Trimming removed 0 bases from V and 3 bases from J, with 8 bases in between. The CDR3 totals 14 residues. Germline loops: CDR1 SEHNR, CDR2 FQNEAQ (reference sequence). Here the CDR3 DNA reads TGTGCCAGCAGCTTAGCAGGGGTCGACTATGGCTACACCTTC. Translation gives CASSLAGVDYGYTF.

This sequence joins TRBV4-3 and TRBJ2-3, with 8 bases that match TRBD1. V lost 0 bases, J lost 4 bases, and 6 bases stayed unmatched. Germline CDR1 LGHNA, CDR2 YSLEER. The CDR3 length is 16 residues. The CDR3 spells CASSQEFRGRADTQYF. The CDR3 DNA reads TGCGCCAGCAGCCAAGAATTCAGGGGGCGGGCAGATACGCAGTATTTT.

For this clone: This sample also contains other DNA sequences that code for the same CDR3. V gene TRBV5-1 combines with J gene TRBJ1-1; maybe TRBD1 (6 bases). V shed 4 bases and J shed 5 bases, with 12 bases lying between them. Germline V gene data show CDR1 as SGHRS and CDR2 as YFSETQ. The CDR3 runs 13 residues. The CDR3, as DNA: TGCGCCAGCAGCCAACAGGGAGGGACTGAAGCTTTCTTT. It codes for CASSQQGGTEAFF.

This clone was observed a few times. The rearrangement joins TRBV5-8 to TRBJ1-2; D is undetermined. Trimming pared 1 base from V and 0 bases from J, leaving 7 bases between. The germline V gene encodes CDR1 SGHTS and CDR2 YDEGEE. This CDR3 comprises 14 residues. CDR3 bases: TGTGCCAGCAGCTTGAAACAAACTAACTATGGCTACACCTTC. Translation: CASSLKQTNYGYTF.

The chain links TRBV28 to TRBJ1-2, with D possibly being TRBD1 (6 bases). CDR1 and CDR2 (germline): MDHEN, SYDVKM. The V gene lost 7 bases and the J gene lost 0 bases, with 21 bases spanning the gap. This CDR3 is built from 17 residues. The CDR3 reads CASTDLLRGGANYGYTF. CDR3 coding DNA: TGTGCCAGCACAGATCTACTAAGAGGGGGTGCTAACTATGGCTACACCTTC.

The chain combines TRBV9 with TRBJ2-7; 8 nucleotides line up with TRBD2. Germline CDR1 and CDR2: SGDLS and YYNGEE. The CDR3 totals 15 residues. After removal of 0 bases from V and 2 bases from J, the junction contained 4 bases not matched to a gene. CDR3 loop: CASSVDGSGAYEQYF. CDR3 DNA sequence: TGTGCCAGCAGCGTAGATGGTAGCGGGGCCTACGAGCAGTACTTC.

The chain joins TRBV7-6 to TRBJ2-5; TRBD1 aligns across 7 bases. The junction had 7 bases not matched to a gene; V was cut back by 1 base and J by 5 bases. Germline CDR1 SGHVS, CDR2 FNYEAQ. The CDR3 has 15 amino acids. The CDR3 loop is CASSLGVRGWETQYF. The CDR3 DNA follows: TGTGCCAGCAGCTTAGGAGTCAGGGGGTGGGAGACCCAGTACTTC.

This chain connects TRBV9 to TRBJ2-1, with TRBD2 identical over 8 bases. Germline V gene sequence: CDR1 SGDLS, CDR2 YYNGEE. This CDR3 has 16 residues. V lost 2 bases to trimming and J lost 5 bases; unmatched junction nucleotides: 9. The CDR3 sequence is CASSVSAGGWDNEQFF. The CDR3 DNA reads TGTGCCAGCAGCGTCTCCGCGGGAGGCTGGGACAATGAGCAGTTCTTC.

V and J are TRBV10-3 and TRBJ1-5, with a possible D match to TRBD1 (5 bases). V was shortened by 2 bases and J by 5 bases, with 13 bases between the two germline ends. CDR1 ENHRY and CDR2 SYGVKD come from the germline V gene. The CDR3 is 15 residues long. CDR3 in DNA: TGTGCCATCAGTGAGGGTCAGGGAGGCGATCAGCCCCAGCATTTT. Translating it yields CAISEGQGGDQPQHF.

CDR3 nucleotide sequence: TGTGCCAGCAGCTTGGGGACCAGGGATCAGCCCCAGCATTTT. Amino acids: CASSLGTRDQPQHF. V usage is TRBV5-5 and J usage is TRBJ1-5; a weak D match, TRBD1 (5 bases). The germline V gene encodes CDR1 SGHKS and CDR2 YYEKEE (reference sequence). The CDR3 is 14 residues long. Trimming took off 0 bases at V and 5 bases at J, with 9 bases between the two ends. The variable domain in full, with the rest retrieved from reference TRBV5-5 and TRBJ1-5, is DAGVTQSPTHLIKTRGQQVTLRCSPISGHKSVSWYQQVLGQGPQFIFQYYEKEERGRGNFPDRFSARQFPNYSSELNVNALLLGDSALYLCASSLGTRDQPQHFGDGTRLSIL.

The chain joins TRBV4-1 to TRBJ1-4, with D possibly TRBD1 on 6 matching bases. The V end lost 0 bases, the J end lost 6 bases, and 11 bases lay between the germline ends. CDR1 is MGHRA, CDR2 YSYEKL, per germline. CDR3 length: 15 residues. The CDR3 DNA reads TGCGCCAGCAGCCAAGAACCGGGGGGCGATGAAAAACTGTTTTTT. Amino acids: CASSQEPGGDEKLFF.

The V gene is TRBV2, the J gene TRBJ1-5, with a tentative D call TRBD1 (6 bases). There are 13 residues in the CDR3. Germline CDR1 reads SNHLY; CDR2 reads FYNNEI. The germline V and J ends were trimmed by 5 bases and 7 bases, with 12 bases remaining between them. CDR3 nucleotides: TGTGCCAGCAGTTTGGAAGGGGGACAGCCCCAGCATTTT. Protein product: CASSLEGGQPQHF.

A single count supports this clone. The V and J genes are TRBV5-1 and TRBJ2-6; TRBD2 agrees at 8 bases. The germline V gene encodes CDR1 SGHRS and CDR2 YFSETQ. The CDR3 runs to 16 residues. V was pared by 0 bases and J by 2 bases, with 1 base of the junction left unmatched. This CDR3 is CASSLAGGAGANVLTF. The CDR3 coding sequence is TGCGCCAGCAGCTTGGCCGGGGGGGCTGGGGCCAACGTCCTGACTTTC.

The chain combines TRBV19 with TRBJ2-2; TRBD1 matches at 10 bases. Germline loops: CDR1 LNHDA, CDR2 SQIVND (reference sequence). The CDR3 covers 16 residues. Trimming removed 6 bases from V and 6 bases from J; junction bases left unmatched: 10. The CDR3 DNA sequence: TGTGCCAGTAGAATCGGGGGGACAGGGGAATCCGGGGAGCTGTTTTTT. This encodes CASRIGGTGESGELFF. The full variable domain, in which reference TRBV19 and TRBJ2-2 provide the parts outside the CDR3, is DGGITQSPKYLFRKEGQNVTLSCEQNLNHDAMYWYRQDPGQGLRLIYYSQIVNDFQKGDIAEGYSVSREKKESFPLTVTSAQKNPTAFYLCASRIGGTGESGELFFGEGSRLTVL.

The chain links TRBV27 to TRBJ2-5; 7 positions match TRBD2. The CDR3 has 15 residues. V was pared by 6 bases and J by 5 bases, with 12 bases of the junction left unmatched. Germline values: CDR1 MNHEY, CDR2 SMNVEV (reference sequence). CDR3 protein: CASSRTPAGAETQYF. CDR3 in DNA: TGTGCCAGCAGCCGAACACCCGCGGGAGCGGAGACCCAGTACTTC.

The rearrangement links TRBV7-9 to TRBJ1-2, with a tentative D call TRBD1 (5 bases). Germline CDR1 and CDR2: SEHNR and FQNEAQ (reference sequence). V was shortened by 2 bases and J by 6 bases, with 13 bases between the two germline ends. This CDR3 is built from 14 residues. CDR3 protein: CASSLIGGMHGYTF. In nucleotides, the CDR3 is TGTGCCAGCAGCTTAATTGGGGGGATGCATGGCTACACCTTC.